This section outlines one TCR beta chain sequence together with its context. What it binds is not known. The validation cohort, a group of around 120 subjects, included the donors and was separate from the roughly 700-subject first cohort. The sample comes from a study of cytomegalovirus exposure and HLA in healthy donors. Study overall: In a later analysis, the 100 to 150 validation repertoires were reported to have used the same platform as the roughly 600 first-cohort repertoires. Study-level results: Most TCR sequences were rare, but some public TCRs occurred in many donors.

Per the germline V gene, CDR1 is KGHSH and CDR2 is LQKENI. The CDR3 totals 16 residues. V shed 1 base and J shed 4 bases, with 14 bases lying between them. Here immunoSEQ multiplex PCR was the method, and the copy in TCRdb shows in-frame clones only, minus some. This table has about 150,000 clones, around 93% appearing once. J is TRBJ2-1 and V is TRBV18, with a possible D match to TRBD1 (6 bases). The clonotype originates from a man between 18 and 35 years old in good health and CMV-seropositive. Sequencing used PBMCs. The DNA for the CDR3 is TGTGCCAGCTCACCACGACAGGTGGAGATGTACAATGAGCAGTTCTTC. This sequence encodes CASSPRQVEMYNEQFF.